This T cell receptor (beta chain) was profiled in a study of response to subunit inactivated influenza vaccine. TCRdb reprocessed the RT-PCR reads with MiXCR, giving one entry per CDR3 protein. The sample yields about 700,000 distinct CDR3 sequences, more than 15% seen once. CDR1 and CDR2 from the germline V gene are SGDLS and YYNGEE. Trimming removed 0 bases at V and 2 bases at J, with 14 bases between. CDR3 length: 16 amino acids. Details on this clonotype: The antigen is undetermined.

Findings and caveats of the study: Authors suggested each seasonal influenza vaccination recruits few new T cells.

V is TRBV9 and J is TRBJ1-1, with no clear D. This TCR derives from a man aged 50 or older who received an inactivated influenza vaccine. This specimen was PBMCs from blood, taken about 12 days after vaccination. The chain's CDR3 is CASSVGVGEANTEAFF. The DNA for the CDR3 is TGTGCCAGCAGCGTAGGCGTGGGCGAAGCAAACACTGAAGCTTTCTTT.